This TCR beta chain was sequenced for a study of blood T cell repertoires in COVID-19. Turning to the study itself: Specimens from acute and convalescent COVID-19 originated in the United States, Italy and Spain. T cells, B-cell-depleted T cells, or PBMCs provided the cDNA or gDNA that served as material.

CDR1 is MNHEY, CDR2 SVGAGI, per germline. The ends lost 6 bases at V and 7 bases at J; junction bases unmatched: 6. The CDR3 has 12 residues. Authors' processing steps: Estimation of nucleated cell counts relied on the amplification of reference gene primers. Sequenced by immunoSEQ multiplex PCR; TCRdb stores in-frame clones only, minus some. V, J and clone size were drawn from that table, and D and trimming were deduced from the DNA. Of some 160,000 clones listed, around 83% are singletons. The sequenced material came from peripheral blood. The source of this sequence is a woman aged 65 to 85 who had recovered from COVID-19. The V and J genes are TRBV6-5 and TRBJ2-7, with 7 positions matching TRBD2. CDR3 bases: TGTGCCAGCAGCCGGGGGGTGAGGGAGCAGTACTTC. Translated, it gives CASSRGVREQYF.